What follows are 23 T cell receptor beta chains derived from one specimen sequenced in a study of blood T cell repertoires in COVID-19. Clones were read by immunoSEQ multiplex PCR, and TCRdb kept only the in-frame ones, dropping some. Found here are roughly 280,000 clones, 87% of them singletons; the top ten hold roughly 2.4%. Sequencing was done on a sample of peripheral blood. The source of these receptors is a woman aged 45-65 years who had recovered from COVID-19.

The rearrangement uses TRBV7-9 and TRBJ1-1; D is perhaps TRBD1 (6 bases). The length of the CDR3 is 17 residues. V was clipped by 5 bases and J by 3 bases, with 22 bases between them. Per the germline V gene, CDR1 is SEHNR and CDR2 is FQNEAQ (reference sequence). CDR3: CASSGAGPGTLYTEAFF. In DNA form, the CDR3 reads TGTGCCAGCAGCGGGGCAGGCCCCGGGACACTCTACACTGAAGCTTTCTTT.

The count of this clone is one. The chain has TRBV28 and TRBJ1-6; 7 bases line up with TRBD1. There are 18 residues in the CDR3. V trimming: 6 bases; J trimming: 10 bases; junction bases outside the gene matches: 21. Germline V gene lookup returns CDR1 MDHEN and CDR2 SYDVKM. CDR3 residues: CASSELTGSPPGGSPLHF. The CDR3 DNA reads as TGTGCCAGCAGCGAACTGACAGGGAGCCCGCCGGGTGGCTCACCCCTCCACTTT. Looking up the rest from reference TRBV28 and TRBJ1-6 gives the full variable domain: DVKVTQSSRYLVKRTGEKVFLECVQDMDHENMFWYRQDPGLGLRLIYFSYDVKMKEKGDIPEGYSVSREKKERFSLILESASTNQTSMYLCASSELTGSPPGGSPLHFGNGTRLTVT.

This sequence joins TRBV27 and TRBJ2-1; the D is unclear. The CDR3 consists of 12 residues. V was trimmed by 8 bases and J by 5 bases, leaving 10 bases between them. Germline V CDR1 and CDR2: MNHEY, SMNVEV (reference sequence). CDR3 loop: CASPGKDNEQFF. CDR3 sequence (DNA): TGTGCCAGCCCAGGCAAGGACAATGAGCAGTTCTTC.

The genes are TRBV7-3 and TRBJ2-1; the D gene is possibly TRBD1 (6 bases). Trimming removed 1 base at V and 1 base at J, with 11 bases between. CDR3 length: 16 amino acids. Germline V gene lookup returns CDR1 SGHTA and CDR2 FQGTGA. The CDR3 DNA follows: TGTGCCAGCAGCTTAAATGGGGGCCTGTCCTACAATGAGCAGTTCTTC. Protein sequence: CASSLNGGLSYNEQFF.

The CDR3 loop reads CAWSASGRAYMAYEQYF. The CDR3, as DNA: TGTGCCTGGAGTGCCAGCGGGAGGGCTTACATGGCCTACGAGCAGTACTTC. This chain links TRBV30 with TRBJ2-7; 10 bases fit TRBD2. CDR1 and CDR2 from the germline V gene are GTSNPN and SVGIG (reference sequence). Unmatched junction bases numbered 11, after V lost 1 base and J lost 2 bases. This CDR3 region has 17 residues.

This chain links TRBV2 with TRBJ1-5; D unclear. The CDR3 totals 13 residues. Trimming shortened V by 7 bases and J by 7 bases, and 14 bases separated the two germline ends. CDR1 SNHLY and CDR2 FYNNEI come from the germline V gene. The CDR3 nucleotides are TGTGCCAGCACTCGGGAGGGAAGCCAGCCCCAGCATTTT. Translation gives CASTREGSQPQHF.

This chain uses TRBV6-2 or TRBV6-3 with TRBJ1-1; 9 nucleotides line up with TRBD1. The length of the CDR3 is 14 residues. Germline lookup yields CDR1 MNHEY and CDR2 SVGEGT. V gave up 6 bases and J gave up 3 bases; unmatched junction bases: 5. CDR3 sequence reads: CASSLQGAYTEAFF. The CDR3 DNA reads TGTGCCAGCAGCCTACAGGGGGCATACACTGAAGCTTTCTTT.

For this clone: The sample contains more than one DNA sequence encoding this CDR3. The gene calls are TRBV3-1 (or the pseudogene TRBV3-2) and TRBJ1-2; D is possibly TRBD1 (6 bases). Germline values: CDR1 LGHDT, CDR2 YNNKEL (reference sequence). V dropped 1 base and J dropped 5 bases, with 8 bases sitting between them. The CDR3 consists of 13 residues. CDR3: CASSQGQGYGYTF. Written as DNA, the CDR3 is TGTGCCAGCAGCCAAGGCCAGGGGTATGGCTACACCTTC.

V is TRBV5-1 and J is TRBJ2-7; TRBD1 agrees at 7 bases. This CDR3 is 16 amino acids long. The trim removed 0 bases at V and 7 bases at J, leaving 13 bases unmatched. Germline CDR1 and CDR2: SGHRS and YFSETQ. The CDR3 protein is CASSLGQGFTLGEQYF. The CDR3 DNA sequence: TGCGCCAGCAGCTTGGGACAGGGCTTCACCCTCGGTGAGCAGTACTTC.

This clone was detected only once. V usage is TRBV2 and J usage is TRBJ2-7; 11 nucleotides line up with TRBD2. Germline V gene sequence: CDR1 SNHLY, CDR2 FYNNEI. J lost 3 bases, V lost 6 bases, and 10 bases had no gene match. This CDR3 contains 16 residues. CDR3 bases: TGTGCCAGCAGATATCCTAGCGGGGGGCCCCTCTACGAGCAGTACTTC. Protein sequence: CASRYPSGGPLYEQYF. Full variable domain (outside the CDR3, taken from reference TRBV2 and TRBJ2-7): EPEVTQTPSHQVTQMGQEVILRCVPISNHLYFYWYRQILGQKVEFLVSFYNNEISEKSEIFDDQFSVERPDGSNFTLKIRSTKLEDSAMYFCASRYPSGGPLYEQYFGPGTRLTVT.

V is TRBV30 and J is TRBJ2-1; D is possibly TRBD1 or TRBD2 (5 bases each). V gave up 5 bases and J gave up 9 bases, with 23 bases separating them. The CDR3 extends over 15 amino acids. The germline V gene has CDR1 GTSNPN and CDR2 SVGIG (reference sequence). In DNA, the CDR3 is TGTGCCTGGGAGGGGCTAACTATAGGTCATAGTGAGCAGTTCTTC. Amino acids: CAWEGLTIGHSEQFF.

The chain uses TRBV5-1 and TRBJ2-1, with 9 bases lining up with TRBD2. The CDR3 runs 15 residues. The V and J ends lost 1 base and 8 bases, in that order; junction bases with no gene match: 7. From germline, CDR1 is SGHRS and CDR2 YFSETQ. The CDR3 DNA sequence: TGCGCCAGCAGCTTGCGGCGGGGGGGCCCGTATGAGCAGTTCTTC. It is translated as CASSLRRGGPYEQFF.

This rearrangement joins TRBV4-1 to TRBJ2-5; TRBD2 matches at 9 bases. Germline CDR1 is MGHRA and CDR2 is YSYEKL. V was clipped by 6 bases and J by 5 bases; unmatched bases: 7. The CDR3 extends over 14 amino acids. This chain's CDR3 is CASRRGGAGETQYF. The DNA of the CDR3 is TGCGCCAGCAGGCGGGGGGGGGCAGGTGAGACCCAGTACTTC.

This clone came up once. V and J are TRBV28 and TRBJ2-7; D ambiguous. The CDR3 consists of 15 residues. V was pared by 6 bases and J by 4 bases, with 19 bases between. CDR1 is MDHEN, CDR2 SYDVKM, per germline. The CDR3, as DNA: TGTGCCAGCAGGGGCCCCACCAGATCAAAATACGAGCAGTACTTC. It specifies CASRGPTRSKYEQYF.

J is TRBJ2-1 and V is TRBV29-1; TRBD2 agrees at 13 bases. The junction had 3 bases not matched to a gene; V was cut back by 2 bases and J by 2 bases. In germline, CDR1 is SQVTM, CDR2 ANQGSEA. The CDR3 runs 16 residues. The CDR3 loop reads CSVERGTSGTYNEQFF. The DNA of the CDR3 is TGCAGCGTTGAACGAGGGACTAGCGGGACCTACAATGAGCAGTTCTTC.

The chain recombines TRBV19 with TRBJ2-1; 11 nucleotides agree with TRBD2. With 6 bases clipped from V and 7 bases from J, the junction kept 23 bases outside the gene matches. Germline values: CDR1 LNHDA, CDR2 SQIVND (reference sequence). The CDR3 runs 20 residues. CDR3 protein: CASSRTAQLAGAPSLNEQFF. The CDR3 DNA sequence: TGTGCCAGTAGCCGGACAGCTCAACTAGCGGGGGCCCCGAGTTTGAATGAGCAGTTCTTC.

This clone has more than one count but fewer than ten. The rearrangement joins TRBV20-1 to TRBJ1-1, with D hard to call. The V gene's germline CDR1 is DFQATT and CDR2 SNEGSKA (reference sequence). There are 11 residues in the CDR3. Trimming took 4 bases from V and 1 from J, leaving 4 bases between them. The CDR3 sequence: CSATGNTEAFF. The DNA for the CDR3 is TGCAGTGCTACAGGGAACACTGAAGCTTTCTTT.

V and J are TRBV5-1 and TRBJ1-4, with a weak D call TRBD1 (5 bases). CDR1 SGHRS and CDR2 YFSETQ come from the germline V gene. V was pared by 4 bases and J by 8 bases, with 15 bases between. CDR3 size: 14 residues. The CDR3 DNA sequence: TGCGCCAGCAGCCAAGGGGAATTAAACGAAAAACTGTTTTTT. Encoded protein: CASSQGELNEKLFF.

The chain is built from TRBV5-1 and TRBJ2-3; D perhaps matches TRBD2 (7 bases). In germline, CDR1 is SGHRS, CDR2 YFSETQ. The CDR3 is 15 amino acids. V lost 6 bases and J 5 bases, leaving 19 bases between the germline ends. CDR3 bases: TGCGCCAGCACCGGAAACGGGGGGCTGGGAGATACGCAGTATTTT. It is translated as CASTGNGGLGDTQYF.

The chain has TRBV19 and TRBJ2-7; tentative D call: TRBD1 (6 bases). Trimming took 3 bases from V and 2 from J, leaving 11 bases between them. CDR1 and CDR2 (germline): LNHDA, SQIVND (reference sequence). The CDR3 loop spans 14 amino acids. The CDR3 nucleotides read TGTGCCAGTAGTATGTCCTCAGGGGCCTACGAGCAGTACTTC. Translation gives CASSMSSGAYEQYF.

The J gene is TRBJ1-1, the V gene TRBV6-5; TRBD1 aligns across 9 bases. Germline assignment: CDR1 MNHEY and CDR2 SVGAGI. Losses at the gene ends were 8 bases for V and 3 bases for J; bases not matched to a gene: 7. The CDR3 has 14 amino acids. The CDR3 sequence is CASGDRAFDTEAFF. The CDR3 DNA reads as TGTGCCAGCGGGGACAGGGCTTTCGACACTGAAGCTTTCTTT.

V is TRBV2 and J is TRBJ2-5, with D possibly TRBD1 on 5 matching bases. CDR1 is SNHLY and CDR2 is FYNNEI in the germline V gene. With 4 bases removed from V and 1 base from J, the gap between germline ends came to 7 bases. This CDR3 is 13 amino acids long. The CDR3, as DNA: TGTGCCAGCAGTGTGGGGCCCCAAGAGACCCAGTACTTC. Protein product: CASSVGPQETQYF.

The chain combines TRBV27 with TRBJ1-2; D gene ambiguous. Looked up from germline, CDR1 is MNHEY and CDR2 is SMNVEV (reference sequence). CDR3 length equals 15 residues. Trimming left V 4 bases short and J 7 bases short, with 19 bases between. The CDR3 is CASSSLVGDLVGYTF. The CDR3 nucleotides are TGTGCCAGCAGTTCCCTCGTCGGGGATCTTGTTGGCTACACCTTC.